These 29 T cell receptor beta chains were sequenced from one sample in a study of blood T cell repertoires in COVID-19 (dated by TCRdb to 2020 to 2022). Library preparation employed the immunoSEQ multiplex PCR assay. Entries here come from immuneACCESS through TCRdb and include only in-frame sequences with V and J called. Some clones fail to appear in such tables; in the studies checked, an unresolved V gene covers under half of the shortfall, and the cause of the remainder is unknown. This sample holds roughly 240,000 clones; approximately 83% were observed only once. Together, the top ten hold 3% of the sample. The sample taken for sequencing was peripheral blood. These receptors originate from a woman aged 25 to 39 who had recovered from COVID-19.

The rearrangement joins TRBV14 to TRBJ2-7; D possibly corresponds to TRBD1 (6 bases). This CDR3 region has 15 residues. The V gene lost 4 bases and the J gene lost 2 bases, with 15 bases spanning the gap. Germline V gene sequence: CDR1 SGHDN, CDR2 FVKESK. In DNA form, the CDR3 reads TGTGCCAGCAGCCTAACGCTCGGACAGCCCTACGAGCAGTACTTC. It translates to CASSLTLGQPYEQYF.

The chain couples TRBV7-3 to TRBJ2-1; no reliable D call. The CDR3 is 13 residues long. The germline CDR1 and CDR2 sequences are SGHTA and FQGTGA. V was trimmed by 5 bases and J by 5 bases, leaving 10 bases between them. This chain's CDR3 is CASSRDLDNEQFF. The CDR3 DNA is TGTGCCAGCAGCCGAGACCTAGACAATGAGCAGTTCTTC.

CDR3 sequence reads: CASSEALAGGPYGYTF. The CDR3, as DNA: TGTGCCAGCAGTGAAGCGCTGGCAGGGGGACCTTATGGCTACACCTTC. V and J are TRBV6-1 and TRBJ1-2; TRBD1 matches at 7 bases. CDR1 and CDR2 from the germline V gene are MNHNS and SASEGT. V gave up 0 bases and J gave up 5 bases; unmatched junction bases: 9. The CDR3 is 16 amino acids.

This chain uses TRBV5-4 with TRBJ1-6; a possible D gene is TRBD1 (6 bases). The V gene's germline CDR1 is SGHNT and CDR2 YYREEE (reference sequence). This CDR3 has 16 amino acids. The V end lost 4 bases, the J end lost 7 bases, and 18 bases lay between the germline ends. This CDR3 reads CASSPSGGRGNSPLHF. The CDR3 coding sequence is TGTGCCAGCAGCCCATCGGGGGGCCGTGGGAATTCACCCCTCCACTTT.

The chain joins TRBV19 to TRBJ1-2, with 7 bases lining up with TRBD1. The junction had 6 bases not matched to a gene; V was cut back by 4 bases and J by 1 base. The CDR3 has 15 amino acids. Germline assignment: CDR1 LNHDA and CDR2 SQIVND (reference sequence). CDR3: CASSTTGNFNYGYTF. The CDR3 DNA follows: TGTGCCAGTAGTACGACAGGGAACTTTAACTATGGCTACACCTTC.

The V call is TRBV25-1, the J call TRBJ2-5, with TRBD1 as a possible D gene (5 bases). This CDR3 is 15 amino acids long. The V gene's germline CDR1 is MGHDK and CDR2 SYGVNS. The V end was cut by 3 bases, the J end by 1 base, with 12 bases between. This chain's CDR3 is CASSERQTRQETQYF. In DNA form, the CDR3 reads TGTGCCAGCAGTGAGAGACAGACCCGCCAAGAGACCCAGTACTTC.

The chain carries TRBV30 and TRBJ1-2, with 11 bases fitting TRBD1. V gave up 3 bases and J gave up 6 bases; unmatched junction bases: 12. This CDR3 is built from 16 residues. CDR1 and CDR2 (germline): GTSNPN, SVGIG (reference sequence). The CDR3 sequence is CAWRERRDRGADGYTF. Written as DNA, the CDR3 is TGTGCCTGGAGGGAAAGGAGGGACAGGGGGGCGGATGGCTACACCTTC.

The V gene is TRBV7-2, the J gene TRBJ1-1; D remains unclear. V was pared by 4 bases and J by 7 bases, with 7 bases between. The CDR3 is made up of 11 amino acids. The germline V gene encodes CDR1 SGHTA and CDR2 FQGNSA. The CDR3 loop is CASSSVYEAFF. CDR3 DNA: TGTGCCAGCAGCTCGGTCTATGAAGCTTTCTTT.

CDR3 residues: CASSLGQGLRTDTQYF. CDR3 DNA sequence: TGCGCCAGCAGCTTGGGCCAGGGACTACGCACAGATACGCAGTATTTT. The chain uses TRBV5-1 and TRBJ2-3; 7 bases line up with TRBD2. V was clipped by 0 bases and J by 1 base; unmatched bases: 5. The CDR3 extends over 16 amino acids. Germline V gene sequence: CDR1 SGHRS, CDR2 YFSETQ.

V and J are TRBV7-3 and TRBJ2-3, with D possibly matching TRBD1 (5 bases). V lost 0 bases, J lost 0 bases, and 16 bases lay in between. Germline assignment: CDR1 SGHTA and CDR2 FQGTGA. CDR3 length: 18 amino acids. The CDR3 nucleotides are TGTGCCAGCAGCTTAACCCCTACAGGATTTCTTAGCACAGATACGCAGTATTTT. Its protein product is CASSLTPTGFLSTDTQYF.

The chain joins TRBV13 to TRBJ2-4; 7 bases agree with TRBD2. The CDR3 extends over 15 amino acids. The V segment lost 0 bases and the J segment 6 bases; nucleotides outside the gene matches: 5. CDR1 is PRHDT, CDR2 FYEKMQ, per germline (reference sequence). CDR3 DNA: TGTGCCAGCAGCTTAGGCCGGGGGGAGGTAAACATTCAGTACTTC. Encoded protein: CASSLGRGEVNIQYF.

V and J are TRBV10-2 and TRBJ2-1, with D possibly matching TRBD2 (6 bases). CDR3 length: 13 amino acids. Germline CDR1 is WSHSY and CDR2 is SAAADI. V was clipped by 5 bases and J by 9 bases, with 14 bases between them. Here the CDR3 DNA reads TGCGCCAGCAGTCCGCCCTCTAGCGTTGAGCAGTTCTTC. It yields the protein CASSPPSSVEQFF.

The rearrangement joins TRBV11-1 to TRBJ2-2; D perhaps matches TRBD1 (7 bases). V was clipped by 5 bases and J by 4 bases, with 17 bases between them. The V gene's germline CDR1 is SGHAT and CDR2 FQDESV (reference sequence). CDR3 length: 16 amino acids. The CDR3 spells CASSPTRGRGTGELFF. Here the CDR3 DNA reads TGTGCCAGCAGCCCGACGAGGGGGCGGGGCACCGGGGAGCTGTTTTTT. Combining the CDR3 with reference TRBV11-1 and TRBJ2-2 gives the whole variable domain EAEVAQSPRYKITEKSQAVAFWCDPISGHATLYWYRQILGQGPELLVQFQDESVVDDSQLPKDRFSAERLKGVDSTLKIQPAELGDSAMYLCASSPTRGRGTGELFFGEGSRLTVL.

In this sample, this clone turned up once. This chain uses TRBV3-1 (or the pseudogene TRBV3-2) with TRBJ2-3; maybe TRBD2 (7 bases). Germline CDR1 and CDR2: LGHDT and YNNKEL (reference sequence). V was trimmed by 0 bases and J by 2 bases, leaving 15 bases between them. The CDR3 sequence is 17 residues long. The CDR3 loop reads CASSQDGGGAVTDTQYF. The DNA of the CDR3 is TGTGCCAGCAGCCAAGATGGAGGGGGGGCGGTCACAGATACGCAGTATTTT.

CDR3 amino acids: CASSLQGAQPYGYTF. The CDR3 nucleotides read TGTGCCAGCAGCCTCCAGGGGGCCCAACCCTATGGCTACACCTTC. V gene TRBV5-8 combines with J gene TRBJ1-2; TRBD1 matches at 8 bases. There are 15 residues in the CDR3. V shed 4 bases, J shed 4 bases, and the junction held 9 bases outside the gene matches. Germline V gene sequence: CDR1 SGHTS, CDR2 YDEGEE.

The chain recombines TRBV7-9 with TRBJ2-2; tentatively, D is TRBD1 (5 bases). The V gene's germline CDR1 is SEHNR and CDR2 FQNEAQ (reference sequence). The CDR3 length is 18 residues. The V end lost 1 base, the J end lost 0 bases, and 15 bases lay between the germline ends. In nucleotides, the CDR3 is TGTGCCAGCAGCTTAGAGAACTTTTGGGGCGCGAACACCGGGGAGCTGTTTTTT. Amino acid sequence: CASSLENFWGANTGELFF. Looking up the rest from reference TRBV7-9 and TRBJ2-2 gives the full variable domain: DTGVSQNPRHKITKRGQNVTFRCDPISEHNRLYWYRQTLGQGPEFLTYFQNEAQLEKSRLLSDRFSAERPKGSFSTLEIQRTEQGDSAMYLCASSLENFWGANTGELFFGEGSRLTVL.

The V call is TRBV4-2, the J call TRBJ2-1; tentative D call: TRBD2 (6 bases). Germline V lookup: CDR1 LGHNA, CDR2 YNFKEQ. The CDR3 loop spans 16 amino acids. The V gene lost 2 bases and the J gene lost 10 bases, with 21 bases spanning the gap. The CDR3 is CASSQFTGLALGEQFF. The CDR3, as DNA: TGTGCCAGCAGCCAATTCACCGGGCTAGCGTTGGGGGAGCAGTTCTTC.

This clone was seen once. The CDR3 sequence is CASRSGLAVRTNEQFF. The CDR3 DNA follows: TGCGCCAGCAGATCTGGACTAGCGGTGAGAACAAATGAGCAGTTCTTC. The V gene is TRBV5-1, the J gene TRBJ2-1, with 10 nucleotides matching TRBD2. CDR3 length: 16 residues. Trimming cost V 5 bases and J 7 bases; bases outside gene matches: 12. Germline V lookup: CDR1 SGHRS, CDR2 YFSETQ.

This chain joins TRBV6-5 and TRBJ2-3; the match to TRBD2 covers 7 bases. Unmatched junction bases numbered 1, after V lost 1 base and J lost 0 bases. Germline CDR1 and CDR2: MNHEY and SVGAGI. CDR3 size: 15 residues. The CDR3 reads CASSYFGGSTDTQYF. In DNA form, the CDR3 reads TGTGCCAGCAGTTACTTCGGGGGGAGCACAGATACGCAGTATTTT.

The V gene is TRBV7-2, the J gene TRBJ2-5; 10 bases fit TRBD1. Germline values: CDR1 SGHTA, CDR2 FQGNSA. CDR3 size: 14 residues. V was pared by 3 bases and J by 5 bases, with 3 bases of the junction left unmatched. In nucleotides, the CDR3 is TGTGCCAGCAGCTTCGACAGGGGGCTGGAGACCCAGTACTTC. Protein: CASSFDRGLETQYF.

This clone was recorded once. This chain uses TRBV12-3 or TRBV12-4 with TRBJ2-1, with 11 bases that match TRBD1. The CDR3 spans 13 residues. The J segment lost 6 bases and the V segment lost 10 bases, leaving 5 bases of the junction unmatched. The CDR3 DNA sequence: TGTGCCACCCGGGACAGGGGGATCAATGAGCAGTTCTTC. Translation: CATRDRGINEQFF.

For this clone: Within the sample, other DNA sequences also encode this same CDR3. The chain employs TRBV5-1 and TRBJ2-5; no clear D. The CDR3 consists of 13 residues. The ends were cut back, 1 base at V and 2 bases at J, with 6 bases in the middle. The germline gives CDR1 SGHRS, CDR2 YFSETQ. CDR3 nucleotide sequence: TGCGCCAGCAGCTTGTTTTTACAAGAGACCCAGTACTTC. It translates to CASSLFLQETQYF.

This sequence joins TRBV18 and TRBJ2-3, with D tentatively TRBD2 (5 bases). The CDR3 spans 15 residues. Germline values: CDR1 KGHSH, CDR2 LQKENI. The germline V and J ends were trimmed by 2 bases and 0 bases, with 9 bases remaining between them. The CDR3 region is CASSPIWESTDTQYF. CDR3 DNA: TGTGCCAGCTCACCAATTTGGGAGAGCACAGATACGCAGTATTTT. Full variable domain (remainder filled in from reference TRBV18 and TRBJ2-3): NAGVMQNPRHLVRRRGQEARLRCSPMKGHSHVYWYRQLPEEGLKFMVYLQKENIIDESGMPKERFSAEFPKEGPSILRIQQVVRGDSAAYFCASSPIWESTDTQYFGPGTRLTVL.

CDR3 DNA sequence: TGTGCCAGCTCACCAATCCAACGGGGACTAGCGGGGTACCAAGAGACCCAGTACTTC. Translated: CASSPIQRGLAGYQETQYF. The chain links TRBV18 to TRBJ2-5; 13 positions agree with TRBD2. The V gene's germline CDR1 is KGHSH and CDR2 LQKENI. The V gene end was trimmed by 2 bases and the J gene end by 0 bases; junction bases not matched to a gene: 9. This CDR3 region has 19 residues.

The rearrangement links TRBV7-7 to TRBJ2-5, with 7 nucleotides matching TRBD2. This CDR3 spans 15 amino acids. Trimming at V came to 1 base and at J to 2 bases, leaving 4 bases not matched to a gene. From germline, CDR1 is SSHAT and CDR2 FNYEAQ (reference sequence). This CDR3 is CASSLEGGLQETQYF. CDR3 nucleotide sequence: TGTGCCAGCAGCTTAGAGGGAGGGCTACAAGAGACCCAGTACTTC.

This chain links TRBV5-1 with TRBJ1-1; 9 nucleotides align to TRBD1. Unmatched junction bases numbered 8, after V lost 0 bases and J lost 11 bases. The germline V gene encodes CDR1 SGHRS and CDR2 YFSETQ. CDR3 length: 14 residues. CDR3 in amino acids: CASSLVARTGEAFF. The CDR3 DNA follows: TGCGCCAGCAGCTTGGTTGCACGGACAGGGGAGGCTTTCTTT.

Written as DNA, the CDR3 is TGTGCCAGCTTTGGAGACAGGGCTTCCTACGAGCAGTACTTC. This translates into CASFGDRASYEQYF. The chain carries TRBV6-5 and TRBJ2-7; 7 nucleotides align to TRBD1. Trimming took 8 bases from V and 1 from J; bases not matched to a gene: 8. The CDR3 runs 14 residues. Germline loops: CDR1 MNHEY, CDR2 SVGAGI.

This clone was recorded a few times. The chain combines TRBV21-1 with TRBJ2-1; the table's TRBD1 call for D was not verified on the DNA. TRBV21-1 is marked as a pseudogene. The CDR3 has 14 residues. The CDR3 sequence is CARPRDRPNNEQFF. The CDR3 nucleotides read TGTGCCAGACCCCGGGACAGGCCAAACAATGAGCAGTTCTTC.

The CDR3 loop reads CASSPPPVYSRDSWYYEQYF. The CDR3 nucleotides are TGCGCCAGCAGCCCTCCCCCGGTATATTCCCGGGACAGTTGGTACTACGAGCAGTACTTC. J is TRBJ2-7 and V is TRBV5-1; TRBD1 aligns across 7 bases. The germline gives CDR1 SGHRS, CDR2 YFSETQ. This CDR3 is 20 amino acids long. Losses at the gene ends were 4 bases for V and 3 bases for J; bases not matched to a gene: 25. The variable domain in full, with the rest retrieved from reference TRBV5-1 and TRBJ2-7, is KAGVTQTPRYLIKTRGQQVTLSCSPISGHRSVSWYQQTPGQGLQFLFEYFSETQRNKGNFPGRFSGRQFSNSRSEMNVSTLELGDSALYLCASSPPPVYSRDSWYYEQYFGPGTRLTVT.